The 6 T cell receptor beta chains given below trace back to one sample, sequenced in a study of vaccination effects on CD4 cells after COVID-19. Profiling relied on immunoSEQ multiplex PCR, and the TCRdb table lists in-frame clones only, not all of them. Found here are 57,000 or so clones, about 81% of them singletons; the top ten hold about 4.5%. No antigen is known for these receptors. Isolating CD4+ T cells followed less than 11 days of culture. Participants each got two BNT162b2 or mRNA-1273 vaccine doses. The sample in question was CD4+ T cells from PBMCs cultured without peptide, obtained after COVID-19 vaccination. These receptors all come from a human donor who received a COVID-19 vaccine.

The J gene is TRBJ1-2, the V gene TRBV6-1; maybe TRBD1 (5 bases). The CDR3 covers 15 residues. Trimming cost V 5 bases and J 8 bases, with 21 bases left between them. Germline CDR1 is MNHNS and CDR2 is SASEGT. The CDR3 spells CASSPLGARDLGYTF. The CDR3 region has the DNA TGTGCCAGCAGTCCCCTAGGGGCGCGGGATTTGGGCTACACCTTC.

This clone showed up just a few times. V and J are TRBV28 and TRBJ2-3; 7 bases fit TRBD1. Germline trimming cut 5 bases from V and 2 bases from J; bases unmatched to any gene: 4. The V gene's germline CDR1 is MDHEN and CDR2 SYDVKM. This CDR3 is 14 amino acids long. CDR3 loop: CASSRDSPTDTQYF. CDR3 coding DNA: TGTGCCAGCAGTCGGGACAGCCCCACAGATACGCAGTATTTT.

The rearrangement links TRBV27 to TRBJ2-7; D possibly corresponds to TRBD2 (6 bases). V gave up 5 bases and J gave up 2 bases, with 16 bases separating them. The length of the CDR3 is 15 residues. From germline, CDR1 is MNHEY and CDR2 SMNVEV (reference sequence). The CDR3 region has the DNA TGTGCCAGCAGTCCCGCGGGACGGTCCACCTACGAGCAGTACTTC. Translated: CASSPAGRSTYEQYF.

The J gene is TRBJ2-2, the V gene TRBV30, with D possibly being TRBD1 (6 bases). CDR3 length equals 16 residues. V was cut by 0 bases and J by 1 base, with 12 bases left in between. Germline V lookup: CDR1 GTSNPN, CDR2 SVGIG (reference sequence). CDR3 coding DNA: TGTGCCTGGAGTGTAAGGGCAGGGGTGAACACCGGGGAGCTGTTTTTT. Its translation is CAWSVRAGVNTGELFF.

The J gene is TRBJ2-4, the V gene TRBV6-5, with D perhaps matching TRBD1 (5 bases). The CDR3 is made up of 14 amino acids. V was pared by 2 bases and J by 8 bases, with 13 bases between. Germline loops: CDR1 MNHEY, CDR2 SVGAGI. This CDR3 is CASSYKGSTDIQYF. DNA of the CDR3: TGTGCCAGCAGTTACAAGGGGTCGACGGACATTCAGTACTTC.

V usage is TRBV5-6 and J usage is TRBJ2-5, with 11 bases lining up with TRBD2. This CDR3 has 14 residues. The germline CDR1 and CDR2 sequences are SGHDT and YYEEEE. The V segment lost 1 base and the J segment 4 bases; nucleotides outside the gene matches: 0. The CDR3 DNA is TGTGCCAGCAGCTTGACTAGCGGGAGAGAGACCCAGTACTTC. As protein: CASSLTSGRETQYF.